This TCR beta chain was recovered during a study of blood T cell repertoires in COVID-19. Study information: Sites in the United States, Italy and Spain provided acute and convalescent COVID-19 samples. T cells, B-cell-depleted T cells, or PBMCs supplied cDNA or gDNA.

CDR3 length: 15 amino acids. The germline V gene encodes CDR1 SGDLS and CDR2 YYNGEE. Trimming took off 2 bases at V and 2 bases at J, with 11 bases between the two ends. Participant-reported clinical history was the basis for cohort assignment. In the original workflow: Reference gene primer amplification gave estimated nucleated cell counts. The repertoire was sequenced with immunoSEQ multiplex PCR; TCRdb's copy has only in-frame clones and lacks some. V and J calls and clone size are those listed in that table; D and trimming were worked out from the DNA. This sample has about 370,000 clones; 80% to 90% occur once, and the top ten carry around 1%. In its sample, this clone was seen once.

This TCR derives from a man aged 18 to 35 who had recovered from COVID-19. Sequenced input: PBMCs or T cells enriched from blood (not recorded which). The chain joins TRBV9 to TRBJ2-1; TRBD1 might be the D (6 bases). The CDR3 reads CASSVAGDTYNEQFF. The CDR3 region has the DNA TGTGCCAGCAGCGTCGCAGGGGACACCTACAATGAGCAGTTCTTC.